One T cell receptor (beta chain) is described in this entry. Here immunoSEQ multiplex PCR was the method, and the copy in TCRdb shows in-frame clones only, minus some. The sample shows approximately 81,000 clones, approximately 94% of them seen only once. The V end was cut by 2 bases, the J end by 3 bases, with 14 bases between. Germline CDR1 MNHNS, CDR2 SASEGT. CDR3 size: 15 residues. The sample belongs to a study of control samples from healthy donors and cancer patients. The clonotype was recovered from a woman aged 18-29 years in good health. The chain carries TRBV6-1 and TRBJ2-7; tentatively, D is TRBD2 (5 bases). Sequenced material: blood. CDR3 sequence: CASSELEGWFYEQYF. CDR3 sequence (DNA): TGTGCCAGCAGTGAACTAGAGGGATGGTTCTACGAGCAGTACTTC.